Given below is one TCR beta chain in context. The target antigen is unknown. TCR beta VDJ and CDR3 profiles were obtained from a genomic DNA template. TCRdb recomputed calls from the reads with MiXCR, one row per CDR3 protein. The repertoire holds 450,000 to 600,000 distinct CDR3 sequences, 25% to 40% seen once, with 0.82% in the top ten. This entry belongs to a study of CD8+CD57+ T cells in acquired aplastic anemia. Study summary: Recorded DNA amounts for sorted CD4+ and CD8+ cells had an average of 3.2 ug.

Germline CDR1 is MNHNS and CDR2 is SASEGT. The CDR3 spans 13 residues. The V gene end was trimmed by 6 bases and the J gene end by 5 bases; junction bases not matched to a gene: 6. Notes on the study in general: Patients were compared with controls for CD8+ Simpson's diversity, and no significant difference emerged.

Selection for sequencing was limited to patients who had shown CD8+CD57+ cell expansion by flow cytometry. Severe acquired aplastic anemia was diagnosed in all patients. Patients were untreated when blood was sampled. Sequenced material: sorted CD4+, CD8+, or CD8+CD57+ T cells (not recorded which) from PBMCs. This sequence joins TRBV6-1 and TRBJ2-5, with 7 bases matching TRBD1. This clonotype was sampled from a human donor with aplastic anemia. Here the CDR3 reads CASRETGWETQYF. In DNA, the CDR3 is TGTGCCAGCAGGGAGACAGGGTGGGAGACCCAGTACTTC.